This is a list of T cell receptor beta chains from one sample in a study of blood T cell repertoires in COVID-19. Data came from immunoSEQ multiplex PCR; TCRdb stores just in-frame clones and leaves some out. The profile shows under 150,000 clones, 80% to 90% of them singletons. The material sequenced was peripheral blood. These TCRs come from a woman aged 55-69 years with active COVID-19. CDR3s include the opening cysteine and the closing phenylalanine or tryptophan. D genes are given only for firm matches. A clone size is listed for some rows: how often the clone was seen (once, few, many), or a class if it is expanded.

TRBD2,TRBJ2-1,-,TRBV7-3,TGTGCCAGCAGCCCCCGCGGGGGGTGGGCTAGCGTGAACAATGAGCAGTTCTTC,CASSPRGGWASVNNEQFF
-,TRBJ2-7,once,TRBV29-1,TGCAGCGTCGCAATGACAGGCTCCTACGAGCAGTACTTC,CSVAMTGSYEQYF
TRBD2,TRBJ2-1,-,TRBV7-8,TGTGCCAGCAGCTTAGAGGGGACTAGCGGGAGTCATTACAATGAGCAGTTCTTC,CASSLEGTSGSHYNEQFF
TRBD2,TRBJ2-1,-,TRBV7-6,TGTGCCAGCAGCTTAATTCTAGCGGGGGGCAATGAGCAGTTCTTC,CASSLILAGGNEQFF
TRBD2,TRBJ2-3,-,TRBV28,TGTGCCAGCAGAGGGACTAGCTGGGCCACAGATACGCAGTATTTT,CASRGTSWATDTQYF
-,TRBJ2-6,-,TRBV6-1,TGTGCCAGCAGTTTGCGGAGCTCTGGGGCCAACGTCCTGACTTTC,CASSLRSSGANVLTF
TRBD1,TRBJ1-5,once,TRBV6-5,TGTGCCAGCAAGAGGGACAGGGGGCCAAGTCAGCCCCAGCATTTT,CASKRDRGPSQPQHF
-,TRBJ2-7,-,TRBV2,TGTGCCAGCAGTGAAGGTGGGGCGGTCTCCTACGAGCAGTACTTC,CASSEGGAVSYEQYF
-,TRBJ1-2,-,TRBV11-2,TGTGCCTCGGGGGGGCGAAACTATGGCTACACCTTC,CASGGRNYGYTF
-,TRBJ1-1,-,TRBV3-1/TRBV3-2,TGTGCCAGCAGCCCCTCCGGGAACACTGAAGCTTTCTTT,CASSPSGNTEAFF
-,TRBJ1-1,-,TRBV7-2,TGTGCCAGCAGCCGTGTGGGGGGATGGAACACTGAAGCTTTCTTT,CASSRVGGWNTEAFF
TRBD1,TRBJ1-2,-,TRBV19,TGTGCCAGTAGTTCCCCGGGACAGAGACTCAGCGGCTACACCTTC,CASSSPGQRLSGYTF
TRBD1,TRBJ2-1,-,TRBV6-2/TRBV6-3,TGTGCCAGCAGTAACCGACAGGGTAATGAGCAGTTCTTC,CASSNRQGNEQFF
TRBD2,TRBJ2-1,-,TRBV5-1,TGCGCCAGCAGCCCGCGACTAGCGGGTCCTTACAATGAGCAGTTCTTC,CASSPRLAGPYNEQFF
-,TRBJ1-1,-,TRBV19,TGTGCCAGTATCTTTCGGGGCACTGAAGCTTTCTTT,CASIFRGTEAFF
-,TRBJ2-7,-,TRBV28,TGTGCCAGCAGGTCGACTGCCTCCTACGAGCAGTACTTC,CASRSTASYEQYF
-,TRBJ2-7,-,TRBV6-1,TGTGCCAGCAGTGAAACAGGGTTCTCCTACGAGCAGTACTTC,CASSETGFSYEQYF
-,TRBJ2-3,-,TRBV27,TGTGCCAGCAGTTTGCTGCACGAGGATACGCAGTATTTT,CASSLLHEDTQYF
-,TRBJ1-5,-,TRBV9,TGTGCCAGCAGCGCCGACAGCCTTTCTGGGCCCCAGCATTTT,CASSADSLSGPQHF
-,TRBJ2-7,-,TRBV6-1,TGTGCCAGCAGTGAAGATCGGAGGGTGGGGGTCTACGAGCAGTACTTC,CASSEDRRVGVYEQYF
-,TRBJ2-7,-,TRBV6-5,TGTGCCAGCAGTTACGGAGGACTACCAAATTACGAGCAGTACTTC,CASSYGGLPNYEQYF
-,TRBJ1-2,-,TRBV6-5,TGTGCCAGCAGTTACGGGACAACGGCTGGCTACACCTTC,CASSYGTTAGYTF
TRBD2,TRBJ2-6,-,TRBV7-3,TGTGCCAGCAGCTTAACAGGGCCTAGCGGGTGGGTCTCTGGGGCCAACGTCCTGACTTTC,CASSLTGPSGWVSGANVLTF
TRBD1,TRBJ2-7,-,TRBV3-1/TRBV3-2,TGTGCCAGCAGCCGATCCCCCGGGACAGGGGTTTACGAGCAGTACTTC,CASSRSPGTGVYEQYF
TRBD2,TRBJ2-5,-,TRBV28,TGTGCCAGCAGTCCACTGTGGCGGGAGGAATTAGAGACCCAGTACTTC,CASSPLWREELETQYF
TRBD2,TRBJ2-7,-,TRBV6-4,TGTGCCAGCAGCCTTCTAGCGGGAGAATCCTACGAGCAGTACTTC,CASSLLAGESYEQYF
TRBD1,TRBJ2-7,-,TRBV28,TGTGCCAGCAGGGAGATTGTAGGGGGCGGGGAGCAGTACTTC,CASREIVGGGEQYF
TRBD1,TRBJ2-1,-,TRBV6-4,TGTGCCAGCAGTGCCGGGACAGGGGTGAGGAATGAGCAGTTCTTC,CASSAGTGVRNEQFF
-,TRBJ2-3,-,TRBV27,TGTGCCAGCAGCCTATCAGGGTTACAGACAGATACGCAGTATTTT,CASSLSGLQTDTQYF
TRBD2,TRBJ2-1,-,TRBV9,TGTGCCAGCAGCGTAGGGGCCGGGACTAGCGGGAGCAATGAGCAGTTCTTC,CASSVGAGTSGSNEQFF
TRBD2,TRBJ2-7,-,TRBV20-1,TGCAGTGCTAGTGACCGGGGGGGTCCCTACGAGCAGTACTTC,CSASDRGGPYEQYF
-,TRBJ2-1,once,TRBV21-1,TGTGCCAGCAGTCCCGCGAGGGAAGGGCACAATGAGCAGTTCTTC,CASSPAREGHNEQFF
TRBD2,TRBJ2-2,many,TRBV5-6,TGTGCCAGCAGCTCCCCCCGGAGGACTAGCGGGAGGTTTGGGGAGCTGTTTTTT,CASSSPRRTSGRFGELFF
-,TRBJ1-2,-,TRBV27,TGTGCCAGCAGTAGGTCGGGCTATGGCTACACCTTC,CASSRSGYGYTF
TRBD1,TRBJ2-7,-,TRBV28,TGTGCCAGCAGTCCCCACCCCGGACAGGGCGCCTACGAGCAGTACTTC,CASSPHPGQGAYEQYF
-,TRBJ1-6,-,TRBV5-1,TGCGCCAGCAGCTTGGTAAGGGAGGCAAATTCACCCCTCCACTTT,CASSLVREANSPLHF
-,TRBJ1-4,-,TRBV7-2,TGTGCCAGCAGCTTAAGGGGCCGGACTGAAAAACTGTTTTTT,CASSLRGRTEKLFF
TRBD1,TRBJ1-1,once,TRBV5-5,TGTGCCAGCCTCGGGACAGTTAACACTGAAGCTTTCTTT,CASLGTVNTEAFF
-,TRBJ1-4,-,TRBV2,TGTGCCAGCAGTGAAGGGCAGGGTTTCGAAAAACTGTTTTTT,CASSEGQGFEKLFF
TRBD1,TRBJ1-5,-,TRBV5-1,TGCGCCAGCAGCTTGGGGACAGGAGGGGGCAATCAGCCCCAGCATTTT,CASSLGTGGGNQPQHF
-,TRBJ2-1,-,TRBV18,TGTGCCAGCTCACCACTAAGGGACACGACCTACAATGAGCAGTTCTTC,CASSPLRDTTYNEQFF
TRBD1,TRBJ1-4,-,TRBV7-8,TGTGCCAGCAGCTTGGGACAGGGAGTAAGGCATGAAAAACTGTTTTTT,CASSLGQGVRHEKLFF
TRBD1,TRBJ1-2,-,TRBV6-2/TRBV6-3,TGTGCCAGCAGCGCCGGGACAGGGGTCTATGGCTACACCTTC,CASSAGTGVYGYTF
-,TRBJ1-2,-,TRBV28,TGTGCCAGCACTCTCCCAACAGGGAGCGGCTACACCTTC,CASTLPTGSGYTF
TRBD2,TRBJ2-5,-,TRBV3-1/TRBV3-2,TGTGCCAGCAGCCAGGGACTAGCGGGACCGCAAGAGACCCAGTACTTC,CASSQGLAGPQETQYF
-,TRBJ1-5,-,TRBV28,TGTGCCAGCAGAAGGCACAACTATAGCAATCAGCCCCAGCATTTT,CASRRHNYSNQPQHF
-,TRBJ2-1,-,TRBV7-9,TGTGCCAGCAGTCCACTTAGCTCCTACAATGAGCAGTTCTTC,CASSPLSSYNEQFF
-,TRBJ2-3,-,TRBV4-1,TGCGCCAGCAGCCAAGTTGGGGAGCGACCTATCACAGATACGCAGTATTTT,CASSQVGERPITDTQYF
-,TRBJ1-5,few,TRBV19,TGTGCGGTAGGGGGTACGGGGAATCAGCCCCAGCATTTT,CAVGGTGNQPQHF
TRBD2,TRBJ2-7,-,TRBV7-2,TGTGCCAGCAGCCCACGTAGCGGGAGTATCTACGAGCAGTACTTC,CASSPRSGSIYEQYF
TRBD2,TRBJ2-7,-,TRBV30,TGTGCCTGGAGTGTAGGTCCGGGAGGCCCCCTCTACGAGCAGTACTTC,CAWSVGPGGPLYEQYF
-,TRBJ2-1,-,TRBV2,TGTGCCAGCAGTGTGGGCAGGGTGGACGATGATGAGCAGTTCTTC,CASSVGRVDDDEQFF
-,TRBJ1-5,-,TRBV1,TGCACCAGCAGCCAAGAGAGAGACAGGGCAGGGCAGCCCCAGCATTTT,CTSSQERDRAGQPQHF
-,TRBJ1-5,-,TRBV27,TGTGCCAGCAGTCCCTTAAATGGACAGTACCTTAATCAGCCCCAGCATTTT,CASSPLNGQYLNQPQHF
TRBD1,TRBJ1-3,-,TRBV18,TGTGCCAGCTCGTTTGACAGGGATGGAAACACCATATATTTT,CASSFDRDGNTIYF